A single sample is the source of the 19 T cell receptor beta chains below, sequenced in a study of T cell responses to AZD1222 COVID-19 vaccine. Only in-frame clones appear in the TCRdb table, and some are missing; sequencing was by immunoSEQ multiplex PCR. The repertoire holds 150,000 to 200,000 clones, with less than 95% as singletons. The sample was peripheral blood, taken on day 0 of AZD1222 vaccination. Receptors originate from an adult in good health.

The chain has TRBV4-2 and TRBJ2-3; no definite D call. Trimming cost V 0 bases and J 3 bases, with 13 bases left between them. This CDR3 has 16 amino acids. Germline values: CDR1 LGHNA, CDR2 YNFKEQ. CDR3 coding DNA: TGTGCCAGCAGCCAAGATGGGCCCTACGGAACAGATACGCAGTATTTT. Translated: CASSQDGPYGTDTQYF.

The chain joins TRBV11-2 to TRBJ1-1, with D perhaps TRBD1 (5 bases). The CDR3 length is 16 residues. Trimming removed 6 bases at V and 0 bases at J, with 17 bases between. Germline V gene sequence: CDR1 SGHAT, CDR2 FQNNGV. The CDR3 reads CASRSSGVRLNTEAFF. Here the CDR3 DNA reads TGTGCCAGCAGGTCCTCGGGGGTCCGTTTGAACACTGAAGCTTTCTTT.

The rearrangement links TRBV24-1 to TRBJ2-1, with a possible D match to TRBD2 (5 bases). Germline assignment: CDR1 KGHDR and CDR2 SFDVKD. The CDR3 runs to 18 residues. V was trimmed by 1 base and J by 6 bases, leaving 21 bases between them. CDR3 bases: TGTGCCACCAGTGATTTTCGAGGGTTTGGTACACTACGCAATGAGCAGTTCTTC. Translated, it gives CATSDFRGFGTLRNEQFF.

The chain has TRBV18 and TRBJ2-5, with 12 bases identical to TRBD2. The length of the CDR3 is 15 residues. V dropped 6 bases and J dropped 5; count of bases not matched to a gene: 7. The germline CDR1 and CDR2 sequences are KGHSH and LQKENI. CDR3 DNA: TGTGCCAGCTCGAGACTAGCGGGAGTTGTGGAGACCCAGTACTTC. Protein product: CASSRLAGVVETQYF.

The chain carries TRBV9 and TRBJ2-7, with D possibly matching TRBD1 (6 bases). CDR1 SGDLS and CDR2 YYNGEE come from the germline V gene. CDR3 length: 13 residues. With 0 bases removed from V and 4 bases from J, the gap between germline ends came to 8 bases. CDR3 residues: CASSVGTEYEQYF. The CDR3 DNA is TGTGCCAGCAGCGTAGGGACAGAGTACGAGCAGTACTTC.

The sample holds one count of this clone. The CDR3 reads CASSLRRGQWGTDTQYF. The CDR3 DNA reads TGTGCCAGCAGCTTGCGCAGGGGGCAATGGGGCACAGATACGCAGTATTTT. The chain uses TRBV5-4 and TRBJ2-3; TRBD1 agrees at 8 bases. Looked up from germline, CDR1 is SGHNT and CDR2 is YYREEE (reference sequence). V was pared by 1 base and J by 1 base, with 8 bases of the junction left unmatched. CDR3 length: 17 residues.

The rearrangement links TRBV19 to TRBJ1-6; tentative D call: TRBD1 (5 bases). Germline loops: CDR1 LNHDA, CDR2 SQIVND (reference sequence). The CDR3 runs 14 residues. The CDR3 DNA sequence: TGTGCTGGGGGTCCGGGGCAGAATAATTCACCCCTCCACTTT. Protein: CAGGPGQNNSPLHF.

The V gene is TRBV12-5, the J gene TRBJ2-1; 11 bases align to TRBD2. Germline V gene data show CDR1 as LGHNT and CDR2 as FRNRAP. The V gene end was trimmed by 1 base and the J gene end by 2 bases; junction bases not matched to a gene: 10. The CDR3 sequence is 19 residues long. This CDR3 reads CASGLGNSISGRAYNEQFF. As DNA, the CDR3 is TGTGCTAGTGGTTTGGGGAATAGTATTAGCGGGAGGGCCTACAATGAGCAGTTCTTC.

The J gene is TRBJ2-5, the V gene TRBV28, with TRBD1 matching over 9 bases. CDR3 length equals 16 residues. Germline CDR1 MDHEN, CDR2 SYDVKM. Trimming at V came to 6 bases and at J to 4 bases, leaving 12 bases not matched to a gene. The CDR3 DNA follows: TGTGCCAGCAGCCAGACCGACAGGGGGGGAGGAGAGACCCAGTACTTC. The encoded protein is CASSQTDRGGGETQYF.

This clone showed up just once. The chain uses TRBV15 and TRBJ1-4; D is perhaps TRBD1 (5 bases). The germline gives CDR1 LNHNV, CDR2 YYDKDF (reference sequence). The CDR3 is 14 residues long. The ends were cut back, 2 bases at V and 12 bases at J, with 16 bases in the middle. The CDR3 DNA sequence: TGTGCCACCAGCAGACCGGGCAGGGCTCTAGAACTGTTTTTT. Its protein is CATSRPGRALELFF.

This clone was recorded only once. The J gene is TRBJ2-1, the V gene TRBV27; weak D call: TRBD2 (7 bases). In germline, CDR1 is MNHEY, CDR2 SMNVEV (reference sequence). This CDR3 is built from 16 residues. The germline V and J ends were trimmed by 4 bases and 4 bases, with 17 bases remaining between them. Written as DNA, the CDR3 is TGTGCCAGCAGTTCGGTGGGGGGGACAATGTACAATGAGCAGTTCTTC. Translating gives CASSSVGGTMYNEQFF.

The chain carries TRBV10-2 and TRBJ1-6; D ambiguous. Germline values: CDR1 WSHSY, CDR2 SAAADI. The V end lost 0 bases, the J end lost 9 bases, and 12 bases lay between the germline ends. CDR3 length: 15 residues. Written as DNA, the CDR3 is TGCGCCAGCAGTGAGTCCGGCTCCAACATTTCACCCCTCCACTTT. Amino acids: CASSESGSNISPLHF.

V and J are TRBV3-1 (or the pseudogene TRBV3-2) and TRBJ1-1; 7 nucleotides agree with TRBD1. Germline lookup yields CDR1 LGHDT and CDR2 YNNKEL (reference sequence). The CDR3 has 13 residues. V shed 8 bases, J shed 5 bases, and the junction held 8 bases outside the gene matches. DNA for the CDR3: TGTGCCAGCCAGAGACAGGGAGGAACTGAAGCTTTCTTT. It translates to CASQRQGGTEAFF.

The J gene is TRBJ2-7, the V gene TRBV14; 9 bases are shared with TRBD2. Germline V gene lookup returns CDR1 SGHDN and CDR2 FVKESK. The J segment lost 5 bases and the V segment lost 2 bases, leaving 7 bases of the junction unmatched. This CDR3 is built from 15 residues. The CDR3 bases are TGTGCCAGCAGCCAAACCGGACTAGCGCCCCACGAGCAGTACTTC. As protein: CASSQTGLAPHEQYF.

The genes are TRBV19 and TRBJ2-7, with TRBD1 identical over 8 bases. V shed 4 bases, J shed 6 bases, and the junction held 14 bases outside the gene matches. The CDR3 contains 16 residues. Germline values: CDR1 LNHDA, CDR2 SQIVND (reference sequence). The chain's CDR3 is CASSTRVDRGYAEQYF. DNA for the CDR3: TGTGCCAGTAGTACCCGGGTTGACAGGGGTTATGCCGAGCAGTACTTC.

The chain carries TRBV27 and TRBJ1-5, with a possible D match to TRBD1 (6 bases). The CDR3 spans 14 residues. The V gene's germline CDR1 is MNHEY and CDR2 SMNVEV (reference sequence). Trimming cost V 3 bases and J 4 bases, with 10 bases left between them. The chain's CDR3 is CASSLTGGNQPQHF. The CDR3 DNA follows: TGTGCCAGCAGTTTGACAGGAGGGAATCAGCCCCAGCATTTT.

This chain connects TRBV6-5 to TRBJ2-1; 10 nucleotides match TRBD2. In germline, CDR1 is MNHEY, CDR2 SVGAGI. The CDR3 runs to 13 residues. Trimming removed 9 bases from V and 6 bases from J; junction bases left unmatched: 5. The CDR3 DNA is TGTGCCAGTAGAGCGGGAGGGGGCAATGAGCAGTTCTTC. Its protein is CASRAGGGNEQFF.

This chain joins TRBV6-5 and TRBJ1-2, with D possibly TRBD1 on 6 matching bases. Deletions cut 4 bases from V and 4 bases from J, with 13 bases between. Germline CDR1 and CDR2: MNHEY and SVGAGI. The CDR3 totals 14 residues. The CDR3 region is CASSSVGQIYGYTF. The CDR3 nucleotides read TGTGCCAGCAGTTCCGTCGGACAGATCTATGGCTACACCTTC.

V usage is TRBV11-2 and J usage is TRBJ2-3, with 7 nucleotides matching TRBD2. V was clipped by 5 bases and J by 6 bases; unmatched bases: 11. Germline V gives CDR1 SGHAT, CDR2 FQNNGV. This CDR3 is 15 amino acids long. CDR3 sequence: CASSPRGEVFDTQYF. In DNA form, the CDR3 reads TGTGCCAGCAGCCCCCGGGGGGAGGTGTTTGATACGCAGTATTTT. Supplemented by reference TRBV11-2 and TRBJ2-3, the full variable domain reads EAGVAQSPRYKIIEKRQSVAFWCNPISGHATLYWYQQILGQGPKLLIQFQNNGVVDDSQLPKDRFSAERLKGVDSTLKIQPAKLEDSAVYLCASSPRGEVFDTQYFGPGTRLTVL.